The source of this TCR beta chain is a study of T cell responses to AZD1222 COVID-19 vaccine. Trimming cost V 3 bases and J 2 bases, with 13 bases left between them. Germline V CDR1 and CDR2: MDHEN, SYDVKM. The CDR3 is 15 amino acids. Some clones are missing from TCRdb's copy, which holds only in-frame ones; the method was immunoSEQ multiplex PCR. The table has about 210,000 clones, around 94% seen once. The input for sequencing was peripheral blood, taken 28 days after the second dose of the MenACWY control vaccine. The chain has TRBV28 and TRBJ1-2; the D is unclear. This sequence was found in an adult who received the MenACWY meningococcal vaccine as a control. This chain's CDR3 is CASSLIGHRNYGYTF. CDR3 sequence (DNA): TGTGCCAGCAGTTTGATAGGCCATAGGAACTATGGCTACACCTTC.